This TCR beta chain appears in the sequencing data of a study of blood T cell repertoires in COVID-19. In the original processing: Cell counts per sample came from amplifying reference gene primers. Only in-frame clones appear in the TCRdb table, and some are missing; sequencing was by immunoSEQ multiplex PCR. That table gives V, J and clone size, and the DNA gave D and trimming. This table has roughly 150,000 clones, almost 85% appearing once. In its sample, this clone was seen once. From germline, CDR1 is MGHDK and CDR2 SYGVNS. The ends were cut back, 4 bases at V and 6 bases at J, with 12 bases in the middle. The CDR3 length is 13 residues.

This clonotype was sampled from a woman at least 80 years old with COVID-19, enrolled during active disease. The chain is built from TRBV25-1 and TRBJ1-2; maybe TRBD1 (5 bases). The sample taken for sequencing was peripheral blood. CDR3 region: CASSAWGGNGYTF. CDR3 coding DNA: TGTGCCAGCAGTGCCTGGGGGGGAAATGGCTACACCTTC.